Here is one TCR beta chain with its context. Antigen specificity is unknown. The sample originates from a study of vaccination effects on CD4 cells after COVID-19. On the study more broadly: Within the ViraFEST assay, antigen-specific CD4+ T cells underwent expansion with viral peptide pools prior to sequencing. Post-vaccine sampling took place a median of 72 days after the second dose.

Libraries were prepared by immunoSEQ multiplex PCR; TCRdb keeps only in-frame clonotypes and omits some of them. This table has approximately 47,000 clones, 70% appearing once. The CDR3 spans 13 residues. CDR1 and CDR2 (germline): SQVTM, ANQGSEA. The V end lost 7 bases, the J end lost 2 bases, and 15 bases lay between the germline ends. Study-wide results and caveats: Relatively few convalescent patients took part in the study, which had no early post-infection timepoints. Cross-reactivity toward common cold coronaviruses was confined to only 1 of 255 vaccine-induced clones in healthy vaccinees.

Cultured cells yielded isolated CD4+ T cells after more than nine days. Two doses of either BNT162b2 or mRNA-1273 were given to each participant. This chain joins TRBV29-1 and TRBJ2-7; D is uncertain. The sample in question was CD4+ T cells from PBMCs cultured without peptide, obtained after COVID-19 vaccination. This TCR was recovered from a human donor who received a COVID-19 vaccine. The CDR3 reads CSARQSSTYEQYF. The CDR3 nucleotides read TGCAGCGCCAGACAAAGTAGTACCTACGAGCAGTACTTC.